These 14 T cell receptor beta chains share one sample of origin, sequenced in a study of response to subunit inactivated influenza vaccine. TCRdb processed the RT-PCR reads anew with MiXCR; each CDR3 protein has one entry. The sample shows more than 150,000 distinct CDR3 sequences, approximately 9.2% of them seen only once. Sequences were derived from non-naive T cells sorted from PBMCs, sampled on the day of vaccination. Receptors were obtained from a man aged 50 to 60 who received an inactivated influenza vaccine.

The chain carries TRBV2 and TRBJ1-2, with D possibly matching TRBD1 (5 bases). V was clipped by 4 bases and J by 4 bases, with 10 bases between them. In germline, CDR1 is SNHLY, CDR2 FYNNEI. The CDR3 has 13 residues. The DNA for the CDR3 is TGTGCCAGCAGTGTGAAGACAGCCTATGGCTACACCTTC. Amino acid sequence: CASSVKTAYGYTF.

Only a few counts were recorded for this clonotype. The V and J genes are TRBV28 and TRBJ1-5, with 9 bases identical to TRBD1. The CDR3 spans 14 residues. V shed 6 bases and J 3 bases; nucleotides not matched to a gene: 3. Germline lookup yields CDR1 MDHEN and CDR2 SYDVKM. As DNA, the CDR3 is TGTGCCAGCAGGGGGACAGGGCCCAATCAGCCCCAGCATTTT. Translated: CASRGTGPNQPQHF. Full variable domain (remainder filled in from reference TRBV28 and TRBJ1-5): DVKVTQSSRYLVKRTGEKVFLECVQDMDHENMFWYRQDPGLGLRLIYFSYDVKMKEKGDIPEGYSVSREKKERFSLILESASTNQTSMYLCASRGTGPNQPQHFGDGTRLSIL.

In its sample, this clonotype was seen many times. This chain joins TRBV5-1 and TRBJ2-1; 12 bases fit TRBD1. Germline lookup yields CDR1 SGHRS and CDR2 YFSETQ. CDR3 length: 21 residues. V lost 4 bases and J lost 5; bases outside the gene matches: 22. The CDR3 is CASSVRPGQGALFPQDNEQFF. Here the CDR3 DNA reads TGCGCCAGCAGCGTCAGACCGGGACAGGGGGCTCTCTTCCCTCAGGACAATGAGCAGTTCTTC.

At least ten counts were recorded for this clonotype. This chain uses TRBV4-3 with TRBJ2-7; tentative D call: TRBD1 (5 bases). Deletions cut 0 bases from V and 0 bases from J, with 12 bases between. The germline gives CDR1 LGHNA, CDR2 YSLEER. The CDR3 has 16 amino acids. This CDR3 reads CASSQDFQGGSYEQYF. As DNA, the CDR3 is TGCGCCAGCAGCCAAGATTTCCAGGGTGGCTCCTACGAGCAGTACTTC.

This clonotype was found a few times. The chain has TRBV11-2 and TRBJ2-7; D is unclear. This CDR3 comprises 14 residues. Trimming took 1 base from V and 3 from J, leaving 10 bases between them. Germline loops: CDR1 SGHAT, CDR2 FQNNGV. CDR3 protein: CASSLGVELYEQYF. The DNA of the CDR3 is TGTGCCAGCAGCTTAGGGGTGGAACTCTACGAGCAGTACTTC. The variable domain in full, completed from reference TRBV11-2 and TRBJ2-7, reads EAGVAQSPRYKIIEKRQSVAFWCNPISGHATLYWYQQILGQGPKLLIQFQNNGVVDDSQLPKDRFSAERLKGVDSTLKIQPAKLEDSAVYLCASSLGVELYEQYFGPGTRLTVT.

This clonotype was counted ten times or more. The V and J genes are TRBV28 and TRBJ2-1; 7 bases agree with TRBD2. Germline lookup yields CDR1 MDHEN and CDR2 SYDVKM. V shed 10 bases, J shed 3 bases, and the junction held 9 bases outside the gene matches. This CDR3 has 14 residues. As DNA, the CDR3 is TGTGCCACCAAACGCGGGGGAAACTACAATGAGCAGTTCTTC. Translated, it gives CATKRGGNYNEQFF.

This clonotype came up a few times. The gene calls are TRBV3-1 and TRBJ2-5; 10 nucleotides agree with TRBD2. Trimming cost V 0 bases and J 4 bases; bases outside gene matches: 8. The germline V gene has CDR1 LGHDT and CDR2 YNNKEL (reference sequence). The CDR3 spans 17 residues. DNA for the CDR3: TGTGCCAGCAGCCAAGATCGGCTAGCGGGAGTTGGAGAGACCCAGTACTTC. It is translated as CASSQDRLAGVGETQYF.

Concerning this clonotype: Possible read error: a much larger clone is one base away. This chain joins TRBV5-1 and TRBJ2-2; 7 bases match TRBD1. The germline V gene has CDR1 SGHRS and CDR2 YFSETQ. Trimming removed 7 bases from V and 2 bases from J; junction bases left unmatched: 11. The CDR3 runs to 16 residues. The chain's CDR3 is CASGLRQGSNTGELFF. The CDR3 DNA reads as TGCGCCAGCGGCCTCCGACAGGGCTCAAACACCGGGGAGCTGTTTTTT.

This clonotype has only a few counts. CDR3 bases: TGTGCCAGTAGTACTCGGGGAACCCACAATCAGCCCCAGCATTTT. Its protein product is CASSTRGTHNQPQHF. V and J are TRBV19 and TRBJ1-5; D is undetermined. The CDR3 totals 15 residues. Germline loops: CDR1 LNHDA, CDR2 SQIVND (reference sequence). With 4 bases removed from V and 3 bases from J, the gap between germline ends came to 13 bases.

The chain has TRBV9 and TRBJ2-3, with 9 bases fitting TRBD2. Germline V CDR1 and CDR2: SGDLS, YYNGEE. With V trimmed by 3 bases and J by 5 bases, 13 bases remained unmatched. The CDR3 covers 17 residues. CDR3 DNA: TGTGCCAGCAGCGCCCTTGCGTCTGCGGGAGGGCTAGATACGCAGTATTTT. It translates to CASSALASAGGLDTQYF.

In this sample, this clonotype turned up a few times. The chain has TRBV13 and TRBJ2-2; either TRBD1 or TRBD2 may fit D (5 bases each). Germline loops: CDR1 PRHDT, CDR2 FYEKMQ (reference sequence). Trimming took off 5 bases at V and 4 bases at J, with 17 bases between the two ends. The CDR3 loop spans 16 amino acids. This CDR3 is CASSPPERGLTGELFF. CDR3 in DNA: TGTGCCAGCAGCCCCCCAGAGAGGGGTCTCACCGGGGAGCTGTTTTTT.

This clonotype was picked up many times. The chain is built from TRBV4-1 and TRBJ1-1; 7 bases are shared with TRBD1. The CDR3 has 14 amino acids. The germline V gene encodes CDR1 MGHRA and CDR2 YSYEKL. The ends lost 5 bases at V and 6 bases at J; junction bases unmatched: 9. The CDR3 loop reads CASSDDRERPEAFF. The CDR3 DNA reads TGCGCCAGCAGCGACGACAGGGAGAGGCCTGAAGCTTTCTTT.

The rearrangement links TRBV4-1 to TRBJ2-3; D is undetermined. The CDR3 covers 15 residues. V was trimmed by 3 bases and J by 1 base, leaving 11 bases between them. Germline lookup yields CDR1 MGHRA and CDR2 YSYEKL. The CDR3 bases are TGCGCCAGCAGCCAGGCTAGTCGCCGCACAGATACGCAGTATTTT. This codes for CASSQASRRTDTQYF.

The table lists this clonotype with many counts. CDR3: CSVEVRLGLQETQYF. The CDR3 DNA reads TGCAGCGTTGAAGTCCGCCTGGGACTTCAAGAGACCCAGTACTTC. The chain uses TRBV29-1 and TRBJ2-5, with D possibly TRBD2 on 6 matching bases. This CDR3 is built from 15 residues. Germline CDR1 and CDR2: SQVTM and ANQGSEA. Trimming removed 1 base at V and 2 bases at J, with 14 bases between. Full variable domain (rest looked up from reference TRBV29-1 and TRBJ2-5): SAVISQKPSRDICQRGTSLTIQCQVDSQVTMMFWYRQQPGQSLTLIATANQGSEATYESGFVIDKFPISRPNLTFSTLTVSNMSPEDSSIYLCSVEVRLGLQETQYFGPGTRLLVL.